This TCR beta chain was observed in a study of blood T cell repertoires in COVID-19. Across the study: Sites in the United States, Italy and Spain provided acute and convalescent COVID-19 samples. The cDNA or gDNA used as material had been derived from T cells, B-cell-depleted T cells, or PBMCs.

Original handling: Nucleated cell counts were estimated from reference gene primer amplification. Repertoires were generated with immunoSEQ multiplex PCR, while TCRdb's copy carries only in-frame clones and drops some. From that table come the V and J calls and clone size; the DNA was used to work out D and trimming. This sample has about 30,000 clones, with 85% to 90% found just once. V shed 0 bases and J 5 bases; nucleotides not matched to a gene: 4. The CDR3 loop spans 16 amino acids. Germline V gene data show CDR1 as LGHDT and CDR2 as YNNKEL (reference sequence). This sequence originates from a human donor in a cohort sampled during active COVID-19. Input material: peripheral blood. The V and J genes are TRBV3-1 (or the pseudogene TRBV3-2) and TRBJ1-4, with 9 positions matching TRBD1. The DNA for the CDR3 is TGTGCCAGCAGCCAAGAGGGACAGGGACGGAATGAAAAACTGTTTTTT. Translating it yields CASSQEGQGRNEKLFF.